This paragraph reports one T cell receptor (beta chain). This clone came up once. Its cognate antigen has yet to be identified. Per-base qualities were not stored, and no clone one base away is much larger. The sample comes from a study of T cell changes during pregnancy in multiple sclerosis (dated by TCRdb to the late 2010s). Background for the entire study: In women with multiple sclerosis, the researchers looked at how the T cell repertoire shifted as pregnancy progressed.

The library was made by the immunoSEQ multiplex PCR assay. The table comes from immuneACCESS by way of TCRdb, which keeps in-frame sequences with V and J called. Part of the clones is missing from these tables; in studies checked, under half for an unresolved V gene and the rest for unknown reasons. Counted in this sample were approximately 90,000 clones; roughly 94% of them appeared once. The ten largest make up about 0.78% of the sample. The CDR3 goes from the cysteine to the phenylalanine over 16 residues. Only the CDR3 DNA is retained, 48 bases long and in frame from the first base. Clipping removes 6 bases from V and 4 bases from J, with 10 as the unmatched junction base count. According to the germline V gene, CDR1 reads MRHNA and CDR2 reads SNTAGT.

The specimen comprised peripheral blood, sampled in the third trimester of pregnancy. The sequence links TRBV6-4 to TRBJ2-2, with TRBD2 identical over 8 junction bases. This TCR came from a female donor with multiple sclerosis, enrolled in a pregnancy study. The sequenced DNA: TGTGCCAGCAGCGTTATAGCGGGACGTCTCACCGGGGAGCTGTTTTTT. Protein translation: CASSVIAGRLTGELFF.